This T cell receptor (beta chain) was recorded in a study of blood T cell repertoires in COVID-19. Using immunoSEQ multiplex PCR, the repertoire was profiled, and TCRdb retains in-frame clones only, with some absent. The repertoire holds approximately 100,000 clones, with about 90% as singletons. The junction had 5 bases not matched to a gene; V was cut back by 5 bases and J by 6 bases. This CDR3 has 15 amino acids. The V gene's germline CDR1 is MNHEY and CDR2 SVGAGI. This clone showed up just once. The chain links TRBV6-5 to TRBJ2-1; 12 bases map to TRBD2. This receptor was taken from a human donor in a cohort sampled during active COVID-19. Sequencing used peripheral blood. The CDR3: CASSNRLAGANEQFF. In nucleotides, the CDR3 is TGTGCCAGCAGTAACCGACTAGCGGGGGCCAATGAGCAGTTCTTC.